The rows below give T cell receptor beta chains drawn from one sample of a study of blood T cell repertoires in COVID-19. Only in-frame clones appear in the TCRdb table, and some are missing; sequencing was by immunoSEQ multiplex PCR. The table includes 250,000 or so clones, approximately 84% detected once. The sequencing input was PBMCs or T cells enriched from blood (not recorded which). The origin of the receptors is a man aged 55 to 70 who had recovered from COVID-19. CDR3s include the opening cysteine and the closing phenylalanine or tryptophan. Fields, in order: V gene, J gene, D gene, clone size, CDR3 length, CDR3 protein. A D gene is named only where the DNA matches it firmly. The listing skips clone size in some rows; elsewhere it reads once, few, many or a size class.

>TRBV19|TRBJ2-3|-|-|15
CASSMFRGAYDTQYF
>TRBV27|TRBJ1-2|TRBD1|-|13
CASSLTGGYGYTF
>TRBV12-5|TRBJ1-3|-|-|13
CASGTRAGNTIYF
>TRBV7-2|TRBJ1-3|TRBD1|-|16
CASSEGQGASGNTIYF
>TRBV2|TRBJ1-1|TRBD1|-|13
CASSGTGHTEAFF
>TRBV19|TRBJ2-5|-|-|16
CASGMGTEGGRGTQYF
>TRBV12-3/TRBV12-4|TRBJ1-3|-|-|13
CASSPDAGDTIYF
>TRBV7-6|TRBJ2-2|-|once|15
CASFQGLGNTGELFF
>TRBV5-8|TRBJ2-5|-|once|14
CASSFGTAGETQYF
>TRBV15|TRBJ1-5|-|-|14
CATSRGAANQPQHF
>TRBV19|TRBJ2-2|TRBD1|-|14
CASSNTGDTGELFF
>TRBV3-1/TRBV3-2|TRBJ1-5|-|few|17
CASSQDVCRTSNQPQHF
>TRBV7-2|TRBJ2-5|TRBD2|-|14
CASSLGLAGETQYF
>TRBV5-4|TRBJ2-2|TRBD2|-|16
CASSRTKRGDTGELFF
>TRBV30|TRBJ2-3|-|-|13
CAWTRTYTDTQYF
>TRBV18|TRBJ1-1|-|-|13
CASSPQGDTEAFF
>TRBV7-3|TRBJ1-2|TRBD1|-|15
CASSLRRGDRDGYTF
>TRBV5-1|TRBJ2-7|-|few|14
CASSLQVGLNEQYF